The present TCR beta chain was sequenced within a study of response to subunit inactivated influenza vaccine. Notes on the study in general: Few new T cells, the authors suggested, are recruited by each seasonal influenza vaccination.

Comments on this clonotype: Antigen unknown.

TCRdb reprocessed the RT-PCR reads with MiXCR, giving one entry per CDR3 protein. In the table there are approximately 480,000 distinct CDR3 sequences, roughly 11% of which are singletons. The sequence was collected from a middle-aged man who received an inactivated influenza vaccine. The input for sequencing was PBMCs from blood, taken 40 to 50 days after vaccination.

The CDR3 loop is CSAGQSNSGNTIYF. CDR3 DNA sequence: TGCAGTGCTGGACAGTCAAACTCTGGAAACACCATATATTTT. The chain is built from TRBV20-1 and TRBJ1-3, with D possibly being TRBD1 (6 bases). CDR3 length: 14 amino acids. Germline CDR1 is DFQATT and CDR2 is SNEGSKA (reference sequence). Trimming cost V 5 bases and J 0 bases, with 11 bases left between them.